These T cell receptor beta chains were read from a single sample in a study of brain T cells in children with intractable seizures. The assay was immunoSEQ multiplex PCR, and TCRdb's table has in-frame clones only and misses some. The data contain about 350,000 clones, over 90% of them singletons. This specimen consisted of peripheral blood, obtained 4 to 5 months after surgery. The receptors were gathered from a boy in the first two years of life with tuberous sclerosis and intractable seizures. Each CDR3 is given with its conserved first and last residue. The D gene is left open where the match is weak. The listing skips clone size in some rows; elsewhere it reads once, few, many or a size class.

TRBV20-1	.	TRBJ2-1	.	CSAAGTPGEFF	TGCAGTGCTGCCGGGACACCCGGGGAGTTCTTC
TRBV3-1/TRBV3-2	.	TRBJ1-1	.	CASSLRGRDTEAFF	TGTGCCAGCAGCCTCAGAGGGCGGGACACTGAAGCTTTCTTT
TRBV5-1	.	TRBJ2-3	TRBD1	CASSYWTGSDTQYF	TGCGCCAGCAGCTACTGGACAGGGTCAGATACGCAGTATTTT
TRBV15	.	TRBJ1-5	.	CATSRDGDGRQPQHF	TGTGCCACCAGCAGAGACGGGGACGGCCGGCAGCCCCAGCATTTT
TRBV19	.	TRBJ2-1	TRBD2	CASSMTSGAYNEQFF	TGTGCCAGTAGTATGACTAGCGGGGCTTACAATGAGCAGTTCTTC
TRBV19	.	TRBJ2-7	.	CASTAGLHGEQYF	TGTGCCAGTACCGCGGGACTCCACGGCGAGCAGTACTTC
TRBV6-1	.	TRBJ1-1	.	CASSEGNLNTEAFF	TGTGCCAGCAGTGAGGGTAATCTGAACACTGAAGCTTTCTTT
TRBV5-1	.	TRBJ2-5	TRBD2	CASSLGGRAFWEETQYF	TGCGCCAGCAGCTTGGGCGGGAGGGCCTTCTGGGAGGAGACCCAGTACTTC
TRBV19	.	TRBJ1-1	.	CASKEALGSLNTEAFF	TGTGCCAGTAAAGAAGCCTTAGGCAGCTTGAACACTGAAGCTTTCTTT
TRBV15	once	TRBJ2-3	.	CATSRRIADTQYF	TGTGCCACCAGCAGACGGATAGCAGATACGCAGTATTTT
TRBV7-9	.	TRBJ2-6	.	CASRGSGANVLTF	TGTGCCAGCAGGGGGTCTGGGGCCAACGTCCTGACTTTC
TRBV6-5	.	TRBJ2-3	.	CASSYSGGAGDTQYF	TGTGCCAGCAGTTACTCAGGAGGGGCAGGAGATACGCAGTATTTT
TRBV6-4	.	TRBJ1-6	.	CASSLTGTLNSPLHF	TGTGCCAGCAGTCTCACCGGGACCCTGAATTCACCCCTCCACTTT
TRBV6-5	.	TRBJ2-2	TRBD2	CASRSPSGTGELFF	TGTGCCAGCCGGAGCCCTAGCGGCACCGGGGAGCTGTTTTTT
TRBV19	.	TRBJ1-4	.	CASSIRTTNEKLFF	TGTGCCAGTAGTATCCGAACAACTAATGAAAAACTGTTTTTT
TRBV10-3	.	TRBJ2-7	.	CAISPGRQPYEQYF	TGTGCCATCAGCCCAGGCAGACAACCCTACGAGCAGTACTTC
TRBV13	.	TRBJ2-2	.	CASSFYRRTGELFF	TGTGCCAGCAGCTTCTACAGGAGGACCGGGGAGCTGTTTTTT
TRBV5-1	.	TRBJ1-1	TRBD1	CASSLGLTGGNTEAFF	TGCGCCAGCAGCTTGGGATTGACAGGGGGGAACACTGAAGCTTTCTTT
TRBV9	.	TRBJ2-1	.	CASSVLGGSYNEQFF	TGTGCCAGCAGCGTTCTAGGGGGGTCCTACAATGAGCAGTTCTTC
TRBV4-1	once	TRBJ2-2	.	CASSPGGGELFF	TGCGCCAGCAGCCCCGGAGGTGGGGAGCTGTTTTTT
TRBV2	.	TRBJ2-7	TRBD1	CASSAPGTEISYEQYF	TGTGCCAGCAGTGCCCCCGGGACAGAGATCTCCTACGAGCAGTACTTC
TRBV30	.	TRBJ1-2	.	CAWSITPPGSAYGYTF	TGTGCCTGGAGTATAACCCCCCCAGGGAGTGCCTATGGCTACACCTTC
TRBV6-5	once	TRBJ2-3	.	CASRTGPDTQYF	TGTGCCAGCAGGACAGGTCCAGATACGCAGTATTTT
TRBV4-1	once	TRBJ2-7	TRBD1	CASSQVQGQDGEQYF	TGCGCCAGCAGCCAAGTACAGGGACAGGACGGCGAGCAGTACTTC
TRBV19	once	TRBJ1-1	TRBD1	CASILTGGWTEAFF	TGTGCCAGTATTCTCACAGGGGGTTGGACTGAAGCTTTCTTT
TRBV5-4	.	TRBJ2-3	.	CASSKDIRDTQYF	TGTGCCAGCAGCAAAGACATAAGGGATACGCAGTATTTT
TRBV24-1	.	TRBJ2-2	.	CATSDYGSYTGELFF	TGTGCCACCAGTGATTATGGCTCCTACACCGGGGAGCTGTTTTTT
TRBV9	.	TRBJ1-3	TRBD1	CASSVGGQGASGNTIYF	TGTGCCAGCAGCGTAGGGGGACAGGGGGCCTCGGGAAACACCATATATTTT
TRBV3-1/TRBV3-2	.	TRBJ2-3	TRBD2	CASSQLLAVTDTQYF	TGTGCCAGCAGCCAACTTCTAGCGGTCACAGATACGCAGTATTTT
TRBV11-1	.	TRBJ2-1	.	CASSLVSNEQFF	TGTGCCAGCAGCCTAGTATCGAATGAGCAGTTCTTC
TRBV7-6	.	TRBJ1-4	.	CASSLGGNEKLFF	TGTGCCAGCAGCTTAGGGGGTAATGAAAAACTGTTTTTT
TRBV6-5	.	TRBJ1-5	.	CASSYSYSGGQPQHF	TGTGCCAGCAGTTACTCGTATTCAGGCGGTCAGCCCCAGCATTTT
TRBV21-1	.	TRBJ1-1	.	CASTDREKNTEAFF	TGTGCCAGCACCGACAGGGAAAAGAACACTGAAGCTTTCTTT
TRBV28	.	TRBJ1-6	.	CASSFQGPSYNSPLHF	TGTGCCAGCAGTTTCCAGGGGCCCTCCTATAATTCACCCCTCCACTTT
TRBV10-3	.	TRBJ1-2	.	CAISESPRDGRYGYTF	TGTGCCATCAGTGAGAGCCCTCGGGACGGCCGCTATGGCTACACCTTC
TRBV5-6	.	TRBJ2-5	.	CASSLTPAEIQETQYF	TGTGCCAGCAGCTTAACCCCAGCAGAAATCCAAGAGACCCAGTACTTC
TRBV11-2	.	TRBJ2-1	.	CASSLDMEWGNEQFF	TGTGCCAGCAGCTTAGATATGGAGTGGGGCAATGAGCAGTTCTTC
TRBV29-1	.	TRBJ1-1	.	CSVERETRLKNTEAFF	TGCAGCGTTGAAAGGGAAACGAGATTGAAGAACACTGAAGCTTTCTTT
TRBV19	once	TRBJ2-3	.	CASSMASTDTQYF	TGTGCCAGTAGTATGGCGAGCACAGATACGCAGTATTTT
TRBV5-1	.	TRBJ2-2	TRBD1	CASSPIGGENGELFF	TGCGCCAGCAGCCCAATAGGGGGCGAGAACGGGGAGCTGTTTTTT
TRBV11-2	once	TRBJ2-7	.	CASSRGYEQYF	TGTGCCAGCAGCCGCGGCTACGAGCAGTACTTC
TRBV4-1	.	TRBJ2-5	TRBD1	CASSQDAGTVQETQYF	TGCGCCAGCAGCCAAGATGCTGGGACAGTCCAAGAGACCCAGTACTTC
TRBV6-5	.	TRBJ2-7	.	CASSYREAVYEQYF	TGTGCCAGCAGTTATAGGGAAGCAGTCTACGAGCAGTACTTC
TRBV5-1	.	TRBJ2-2	.	CASSHLDANTGELFF	TGCGCCAGCAGCCACTTAGACGCGAACACCGGGGAGCTGTTTTTT
TRBV5-1	.	TRBJ1-2	.	CASSFGGHNYGYTF	TGCGCCAGCAGCTTCGGGGGGCATAACTATGGCTACACCTTC
TRBV6-5	.	TRBJ1-1	TRBD1	CASSYLGQGNTEAFF	TGTGCCAGCAGTTACTTGGGACAGGGGAACACTGAAGCTTTCTTT
TRBV11-3	.	TRBJ2-4	.	CASSPGTVGNIQYF	TGTGCCAGCAGCCCTGGGACTGTGGGGAACATTCAGTACTTC
TRBV15	.	TRBJ2-1	.	CATSRDLAGSNNEQFF	TGTGCCACCAGCAGAGATCTGGCGGGCAGCAACAATGAGCAGTTCTTC
TRBV4-1	once	TRBJ2-2	TRBD2	CASSHGTSGRGSGELFF	TGCGCCAGCAGCCATGGGACTAGCGGGAGGGGGTCGGGGGAGCTGTTTTTT
TRBV10-2	.	TRBJ2-2	.	CASRVFPSYTGELFF	TGCGCCAGCAGAGTTTTTCCCTCCTACACCGGGGAGCTGTTTTTT
TRBV5-4	few	TRBJ2-5	.	CASSSYSTVQETQYF	TGTGCCAGCAGCTCCTATTCGACCGTTCAAGAGACCCAGTACTTC
TRBV2	.	TRBJ1-1	.	CASTLVEGKNTEAFF	TGTGCCAGCACCCTTGTAGAGGGGAAGAACACTGAAGCTTTCTTT
TRBV7-8	once	TRBJ1-5	TRBD1	CASSLYGTGFRGNQPQHF	TGTGCCAGCAGCTTATACGGGACAGGGTTCCGAGGCAATCAGCCCCAGCATTTT